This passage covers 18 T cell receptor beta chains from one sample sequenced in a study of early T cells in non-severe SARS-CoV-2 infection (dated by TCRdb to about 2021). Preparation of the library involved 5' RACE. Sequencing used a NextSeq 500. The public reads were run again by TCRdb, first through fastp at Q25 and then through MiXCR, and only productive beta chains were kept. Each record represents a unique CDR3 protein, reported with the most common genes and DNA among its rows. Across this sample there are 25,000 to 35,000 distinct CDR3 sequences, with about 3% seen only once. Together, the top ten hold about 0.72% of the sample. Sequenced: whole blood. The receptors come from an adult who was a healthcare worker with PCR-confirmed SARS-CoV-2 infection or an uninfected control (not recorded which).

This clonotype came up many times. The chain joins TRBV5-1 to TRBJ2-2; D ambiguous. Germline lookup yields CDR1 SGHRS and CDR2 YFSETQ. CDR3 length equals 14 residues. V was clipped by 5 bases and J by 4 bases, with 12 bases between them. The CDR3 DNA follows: TGCGCCAGCAGTCTTGACTTAACCACCGGGGAGCTGTTTTTT. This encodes CASSLDLTTGELFF.

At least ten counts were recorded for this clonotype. The CDR3 DNA is TGTGCCAGCAGTGATTGGGACAGCTATGGCTACACCTTC. It codes for CASSDWDSYGYTF. J is TRBJ1-2 and V is TRBV2; 7 bases fit TRBD1. Germline V gene sequence: CDR1 SNHLY, CDR2 FYNNEI. There are 13 residues in the CDR3. V shed 3 bases and J 4 bases; nucleotides not matched to a gene: 2.

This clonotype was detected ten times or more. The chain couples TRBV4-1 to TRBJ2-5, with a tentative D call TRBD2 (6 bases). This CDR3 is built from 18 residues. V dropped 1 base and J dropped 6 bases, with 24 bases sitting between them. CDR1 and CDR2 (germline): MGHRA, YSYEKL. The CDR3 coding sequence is TGCGCCAGCAGCCAAGGTCTTCTTGGTTGGCGGGGCGGGAAGACCCAGTACTTC. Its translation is CASSQGLLGWRGGKTQYF.

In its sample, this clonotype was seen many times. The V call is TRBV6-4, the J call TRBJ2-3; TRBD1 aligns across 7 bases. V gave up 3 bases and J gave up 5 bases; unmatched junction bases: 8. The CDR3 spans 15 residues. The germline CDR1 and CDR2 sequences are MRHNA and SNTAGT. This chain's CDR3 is CASSEQGDHRDTQYF. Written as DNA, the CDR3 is TGTGCCAGCAGTGAGCAGGGGGACCACAGAGATACGCAGTATTTT.

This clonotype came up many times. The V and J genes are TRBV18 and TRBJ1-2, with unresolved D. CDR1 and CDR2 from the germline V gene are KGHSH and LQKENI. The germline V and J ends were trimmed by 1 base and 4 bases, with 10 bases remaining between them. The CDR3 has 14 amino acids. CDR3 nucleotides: TGTGCCAGCTCACCACGGGCGGGCGGCTATGGCTACACCTTC. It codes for CASSPRAGGYGYTF.

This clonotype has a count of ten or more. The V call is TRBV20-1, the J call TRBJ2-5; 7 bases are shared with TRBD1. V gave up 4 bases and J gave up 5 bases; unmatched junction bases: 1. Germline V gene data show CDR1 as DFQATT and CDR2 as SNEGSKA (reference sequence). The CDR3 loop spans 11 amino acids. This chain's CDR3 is CSAKQGETQYF. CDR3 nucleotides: TGCAGTGCTAAACAGGGGGAGACCCAGTACTTC.

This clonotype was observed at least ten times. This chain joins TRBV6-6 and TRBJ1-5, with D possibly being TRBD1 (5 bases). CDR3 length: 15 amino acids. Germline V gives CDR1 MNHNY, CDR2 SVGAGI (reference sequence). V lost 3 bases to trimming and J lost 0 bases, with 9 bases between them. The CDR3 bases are TGTGCCAGCAGTTATGACAGTATTAGCAATCAGCCCCAGCATTTT. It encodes CASSYDSISNQPQHF.

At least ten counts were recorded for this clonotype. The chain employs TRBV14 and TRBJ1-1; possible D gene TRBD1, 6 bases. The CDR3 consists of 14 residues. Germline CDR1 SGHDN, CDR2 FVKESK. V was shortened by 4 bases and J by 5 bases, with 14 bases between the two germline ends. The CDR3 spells CASSRAGAGTEAFF. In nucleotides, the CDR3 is TGTGCCAGCAGCCGGGCGGGGGCAGGGACTGAAGCTTTCTTT.

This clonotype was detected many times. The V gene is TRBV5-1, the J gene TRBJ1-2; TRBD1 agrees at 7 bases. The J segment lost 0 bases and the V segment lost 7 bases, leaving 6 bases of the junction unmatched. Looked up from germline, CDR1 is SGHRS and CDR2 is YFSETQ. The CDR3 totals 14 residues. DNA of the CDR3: TGCGCCAGCGGAACAGGGACAGCTAACTATGGCTACACCTTC. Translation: CASGTGTANYGYTF. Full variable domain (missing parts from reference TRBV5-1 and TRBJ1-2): KAGVTQTPRYLIKTRGQQVTLSCSPISGHRSVSWYQQTPGQGLQFLFEYFSETQRNKGNFPGRFSGRQFSNSRSEMNVSTLELGDSALYLCASGTGTANYGYTFGSGTRLTVV.

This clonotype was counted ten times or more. The CDR3 DNA follows: TGTGCTAGTGGTTTGGTACGGTCGTCGGGCACAGATACGCAGTATTTT. Protein sequence: CASGLVRSSGTDTQYF. The chain combines TRBV12-5 with TRBJ2-3; D is unclear. This CDR3 is 16 amino acids long. Trimming took 0 bases from V and 1 from J, leaving 11 bases between them. The germline V gene encodes CDR1 LGHNT and CDR2 FRNRAP. The entire variable domain, with the rest obtained from reference TRBV12-5 and TRBJ2-3, is as follows: DARVTQTPRHKVTEMGQEVTMRCQPILGHNTVFWYRQTMMQGLELLAYFRNRAPLDDSGMPKDRFSAEMPDATLATLKIQPSEPRDSAVYFCASGLVRSSGTDTQYFGPGTRLTVL.

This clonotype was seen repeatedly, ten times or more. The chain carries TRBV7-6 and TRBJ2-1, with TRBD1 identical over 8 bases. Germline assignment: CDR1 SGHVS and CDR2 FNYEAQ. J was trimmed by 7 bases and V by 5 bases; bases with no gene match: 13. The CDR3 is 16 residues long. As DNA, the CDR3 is TGTGCCAGCAGCCCTTACCTGGACAGGGCGCGGAATGAGCAGTTCTTC. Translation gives CASSPYLDRARNEQFF.

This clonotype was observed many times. Here the CDR3 reads CASSPGQGRDIQYF. The CDR3 DNA follows: TGTGCCAGCAGCCCAGGACAGGGGAGGGACATTCAGTACTTC. The chain combines TRBV3-1 with TRBJ2-4; 9 nucleotides align to TRBD1. In germline, CDR1 is LGHDT, CDR2 YNNKEL (reference sequence). The CDR3 loop spans 14 amino acids. V shed 4 bases and J 8 bases; nucleotides not matched to a gene: 6.

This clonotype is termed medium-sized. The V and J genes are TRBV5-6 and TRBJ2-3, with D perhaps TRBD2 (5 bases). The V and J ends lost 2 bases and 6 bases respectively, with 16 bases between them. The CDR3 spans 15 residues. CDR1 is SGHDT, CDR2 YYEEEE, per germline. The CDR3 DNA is TGTGCCAGCAGCTTCGAACTTATCCGGGGTGATACGCAGTATTTT. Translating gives CASSFELIRGDTQYF.

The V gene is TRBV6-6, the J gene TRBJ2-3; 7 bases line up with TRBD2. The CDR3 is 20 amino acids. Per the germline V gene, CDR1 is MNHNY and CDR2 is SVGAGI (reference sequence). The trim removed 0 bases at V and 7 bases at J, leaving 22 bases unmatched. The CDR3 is CASSYSGRLSGGRSKYTQYF. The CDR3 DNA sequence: TGTGCCAGCAGTTACTCGGGCCGCCTTTCGGGGGGACGGTCGAAGTATACGCAGTATTTT.

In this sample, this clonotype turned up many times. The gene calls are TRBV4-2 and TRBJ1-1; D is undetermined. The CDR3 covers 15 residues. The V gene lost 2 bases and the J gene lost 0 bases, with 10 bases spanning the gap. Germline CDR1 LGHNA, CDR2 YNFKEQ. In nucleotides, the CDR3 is TGTGCCAGCAGCCAACCCGGAAGGGTGAACACTGAAGCTTTCTTT. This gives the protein CASSQPGRVNTEAFF.

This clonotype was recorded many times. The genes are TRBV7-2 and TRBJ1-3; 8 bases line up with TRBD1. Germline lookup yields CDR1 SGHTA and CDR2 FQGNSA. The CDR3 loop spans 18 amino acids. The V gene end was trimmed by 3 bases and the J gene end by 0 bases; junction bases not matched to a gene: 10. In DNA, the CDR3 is TGTGCCAGCAGCTTCAGAGGACAGGGTGGGTCCTCTGGAAACACCATATATTTT. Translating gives CASSFRGQGGSSGNTIYF.

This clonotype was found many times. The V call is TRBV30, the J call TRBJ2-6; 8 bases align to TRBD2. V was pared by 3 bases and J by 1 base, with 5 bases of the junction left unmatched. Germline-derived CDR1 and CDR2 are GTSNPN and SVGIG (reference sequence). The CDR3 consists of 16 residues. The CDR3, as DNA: TGTGCCTGGAGAGCGGGGGAGCGATCTGGGGCCAACGTCCTGACTTTC. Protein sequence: CAWRAGERSGANVLTF.

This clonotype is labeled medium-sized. The CDR3, as DNA: TGCGCCAGCCGGCATGGGACAGGGGGCTTAGATACGCAGTATTTT. This codes for CASRHGTGGLDTQYF. V gene TRBV5-1 combines with J gene TRBJ2-3, with 12 bases lining up with TRBD1. This CDR3 is built from 15 residues. J was trimmed by 5 bases and V by 7 bases; bases with no gene match: 8. The germline V gene encodes CDR1 SGHRS and CDR2 YFSETQ.